This T cell receptor (beta chain) was observed in a study of cytotoxic CD8 clonotypes in ibrutinib-treated CLL. Background on the study: Complete response was seen in 2 patients and partial in approximately 24; around twelve progressed and roughly 14 stayed remitted after a median around 68 months. Investigators collected response samples after a median approximately twelve months of treatment, range 6 to 36.

Germline V gene sequence: CDR1 SGHTA, CDR2 FQGNSA. The CDR3 consists of 15 residues. After removal of 5 bases from V and 3 bases from J, the junction contained 5 bases not matched to a gene. TCRdb's table, derived via immunoSEQ multiplex PCR, lists solely in-frame clones and lacks some. The sample includes about 60,000 clones, roughly 50% of them seen just once. This sequence joins TRBV7-2 and TRBJ2-7; 12 positions match TRBD1. The source is a human donor with chronic lymphocytic leukemia. The sample here was PBMCs, taken at disease progression, from a patient treated with ibrutinib. Written as DNA, the CDR3 is TGTGCCAGCAGCGAGGGACAGGGGGCGCGCTACGAGCAGTACTTC. Amino acids: CASSEGQGARYEQYF.